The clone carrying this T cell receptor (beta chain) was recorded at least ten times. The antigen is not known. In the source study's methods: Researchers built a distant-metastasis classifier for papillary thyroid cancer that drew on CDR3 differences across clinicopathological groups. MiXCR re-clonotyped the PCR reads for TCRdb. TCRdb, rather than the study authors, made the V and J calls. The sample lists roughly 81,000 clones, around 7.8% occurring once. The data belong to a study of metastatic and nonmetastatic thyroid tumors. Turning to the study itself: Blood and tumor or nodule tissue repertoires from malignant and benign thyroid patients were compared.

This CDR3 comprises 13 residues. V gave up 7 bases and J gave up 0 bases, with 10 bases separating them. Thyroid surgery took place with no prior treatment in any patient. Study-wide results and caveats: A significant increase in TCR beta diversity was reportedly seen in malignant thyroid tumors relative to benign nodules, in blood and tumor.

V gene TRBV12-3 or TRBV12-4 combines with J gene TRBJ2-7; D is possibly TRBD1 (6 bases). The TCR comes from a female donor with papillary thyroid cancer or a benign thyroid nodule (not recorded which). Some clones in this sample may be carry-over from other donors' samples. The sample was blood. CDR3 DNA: TGTGCCAGCACCTCGACAGGCTCCTACGAGCAGTACTTC. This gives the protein CASTSTGSYEQYF.